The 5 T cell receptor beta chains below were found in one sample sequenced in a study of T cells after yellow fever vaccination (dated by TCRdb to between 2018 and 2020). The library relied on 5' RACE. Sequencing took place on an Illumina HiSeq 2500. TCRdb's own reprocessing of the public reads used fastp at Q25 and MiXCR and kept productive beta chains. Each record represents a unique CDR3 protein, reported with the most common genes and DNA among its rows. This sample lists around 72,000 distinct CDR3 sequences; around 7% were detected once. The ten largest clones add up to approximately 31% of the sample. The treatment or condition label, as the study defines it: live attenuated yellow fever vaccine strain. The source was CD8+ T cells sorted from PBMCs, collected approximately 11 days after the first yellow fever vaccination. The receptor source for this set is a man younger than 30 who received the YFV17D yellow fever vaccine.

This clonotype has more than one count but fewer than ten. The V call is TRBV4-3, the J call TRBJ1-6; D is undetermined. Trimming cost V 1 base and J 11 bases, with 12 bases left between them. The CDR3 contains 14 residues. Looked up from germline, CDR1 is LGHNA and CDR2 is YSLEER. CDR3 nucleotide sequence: TGCGCCAGCAGCCAAGTTGGAACGTCGGCACCCCTCCACTTT. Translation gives CASSQVGTSAPLHF.

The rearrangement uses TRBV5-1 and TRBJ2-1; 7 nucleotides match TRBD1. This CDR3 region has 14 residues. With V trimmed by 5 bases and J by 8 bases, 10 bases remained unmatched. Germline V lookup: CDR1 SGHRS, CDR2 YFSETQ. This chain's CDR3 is CASSISGTEDEQFF. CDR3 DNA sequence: TGCGCCAGCAGTATTTCTGGGACAGAAGATGAGCAGTTCTTC. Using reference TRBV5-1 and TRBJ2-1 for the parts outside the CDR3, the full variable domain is KAGVTQTPRYLIKTRGQQVTLSCSPISGHRSVSWYQQTPGQGLQFLFEYFSETQRNKGNFPGRFSGRQFSNSRSEMNVSTLELGDSALYLCASSISGTEDEQFFGPGTRLTVL.

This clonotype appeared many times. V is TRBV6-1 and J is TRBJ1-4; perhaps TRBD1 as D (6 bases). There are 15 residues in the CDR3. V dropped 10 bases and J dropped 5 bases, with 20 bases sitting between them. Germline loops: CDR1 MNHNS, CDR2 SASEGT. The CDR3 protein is CATGLGAYDNEKLFF. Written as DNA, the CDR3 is TGTGCCACGGGCTTGGGGGCGTATGACAATGAAAAACTGTTTTTT.

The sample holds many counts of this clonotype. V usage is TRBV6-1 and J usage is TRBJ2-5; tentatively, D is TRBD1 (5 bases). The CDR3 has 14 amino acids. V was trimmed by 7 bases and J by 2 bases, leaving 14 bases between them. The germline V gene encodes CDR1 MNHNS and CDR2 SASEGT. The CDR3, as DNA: TGTGCCAGCAACCCATCGACAGTACAAGAGACCCAGTACTTC. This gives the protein CASNPSTVQETQYF.

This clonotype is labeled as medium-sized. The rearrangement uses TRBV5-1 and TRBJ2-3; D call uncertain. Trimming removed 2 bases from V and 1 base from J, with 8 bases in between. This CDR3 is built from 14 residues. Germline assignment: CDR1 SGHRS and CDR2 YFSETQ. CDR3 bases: TGCGCCAGCAGCTTCGAACGAGGCACAGATACGCAGTATTTT. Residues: CASSFERGTDTQYF.